A single sample gave rise to the 23 T cell receptor beta chains below, sequenced in a study of blood T cell repertoires in COVID-19. This table comes from immunoSEQ multiplex PCR, and its TCRdb copy is limited to in-frame clones, with some not included. This sample carries approximately 100,000 clones, around nine tenths of them seen once, and the ten largest clones take around 10%. The sample was peripheral blood. Receptors originate from a man in his fifties or sixties with acute or convalescent COVID-19.

This sequence joins TRBV14 and TRBJ2-1, with 8 bases identical to TRBD2. Germline V gene sequence: CDR1 SGHDN, CDR2 FVKESK. This CDR3 contains 16 residues. V shed 1 base, J shed 7 bases, and the junction held 9 bases outside the gene matches. The CDR3 loop is CASSQGMSGSENEQFF. CDR3 sequence (DNA): TGTGCCAGCAGCCAAGGAATGAGCGGGAGCGAAAATGAGCAGTTCTTC.

This clone was counted a single time. The chain joins TRBV9 to TRBJ2-4; 9 nucleotides agree with TRBD2. The CDR3 spans 14 residues. Trimming cost V 3 bases and J 6 bases; bases outside gene matches: 4. Per the germline V gene, CDR1 is SGDLS and CDR2 is YYNGEE. CDR3 nucleotide sequence: TGTGCCAGCAGCGGGCGGGAGGGGGGAAACATTCAGTACTTC. It translates to CASSGREGGNIQYF.

The rearrangement joins TRBV9 to TRBJ2-7; a weak D match, TRBD2 (6 bases). The V gene's germline CDR1 is SGDLS and CDR2 YYNGEE. The CDR3 has 15 amino acids. V gave up 1 base and J gave up 2 bases, with 13 bases separating them. In DNA, the CDR3 is TGTGCCAGCAGCGTATCCCCTAGCGACACCTACGAGCAGTACTTC. Translated, it gives CASSVSPSDTYEQYF.

The chain recombines TRBV2 with TRBJ1-5, with 12 bases lining up with TRBD1. The CDR3 length is 14 residues. Germline V gene lookup returns CDR1 SNHLY and CDR2 FYNNEI. The V gene end was trimmed by 6 bases and the J gene end by 6 bases; junction bases not matched to a gene: 3. CDR3 in DNA: TGTGCCAGCAGCGGGACAGGGGGCGTTCAGCCCCAGCATTTT. This encodes CASSGTGGVQPQHF.

The CDR3 is CASSQGEQGALGELFF. The CDR3 bases are TGTGCCAGCAGCCAAGGGGAACAGGGGGCTTTAGGGGAGCTGTTTTTT. The genes are TRBV3-1 (or the pseudogene TRBV3-2) and TRBJ2-2, with 9 positions matching TRBD1. CDR3 length: 16 amino acids. The germline V gene encodes CDR1 LGHDT and CDR2 YNNKEL (reference sequence). V was clipped by 1 base and J by 8 bases; unmatched bases: 8.

The rearrangement joins TRBV15 to TRBJ1-6; no definite D call. Trimming cost V 9 bases and J 7 bases, with 13 bases left between them. Germline values: CDR1 LNHNV, CDR2 YYDKDF (reference sequence). The CDR3 runs to 13 residues. The CDR3 DNA reads as TGTGCCACGAGTAAAGCGACGAATTCACCCCTCCACTTT. Translation: CATSKATNSPLHF.

V gene TRBV5-1 combines with J gene TRBJ2-3, with 12 bases fitting TRBD2. The CDR3 length is 16 residues. CDR1 and CDR2 from the germline V gene are SGHRS and YFSETQ. V was clipped by 4 bases and J by 3 bases; unmatched bases: 6. DNA of the CDR3: TGCGCCAGCAGCGTAGGACTAGCGGGGCAAACAGATACGCAGTATTTT. The encoded protein is CASSVGLAGQTDTQYF. Full variable domain (outside the CDR3, taken from reference TRBV5-1 and TRBJ2-3): KAGVTQTPRYLIKTRGQQVTLSCSPISGHRSVSWYQQTPGQGLQFLFEYFSETQRNKGNFPGRFSGRQFSNSRSEMNVSTLELGDSALYLCASSVGLAGQTDTQYFGPGTRLTVL.

This sequence joins TRBV10-3 and TRBJ1-1, with D perhaps matching TRBD1 (6 bases). V lost 4 bases, J lost 3 bases, and 12 bases lay in between. Germline CDR1 ENHRY, CDR2 SYGVKD. This CDR3 contains 14 residues. The CDR3 DNA follows: TGTGCCATCAGTGGTACAGGGTGGGACACTGAAGCTTTCTTT. Translation: CAISGTGWDTEAFF.

The rearrangement uses TRBV6-5 and TRBJ2-1; maybe TRBD2 (5 bases). This CDR3 has 13 residues. The germline V gene has CDR1 MNHEY and CDR2 SVGAGI. The ends were cut back, 5 bases at V and 9 bases at J, with 14 bases in the middle. CDR3 protein: CASSSSDRGEQFF. CDR3 DNA sequence: TGTGCCAGCAGTAGCTCGGATCGGGGTGAGCAGTTCTTC.

This clone was counted a single time. V and J are TRBV18 and TRBJ2-2, with 10 bases aligning to TRBD2. V was pared by 0 bases and J by 3 bases, with 4 bases of the junction left unmatched. The V gene's germline CDR1 is KGHSH and CDR2 LQKENI. The CDR3 length is 17 residues. The CDR3 sequence is CASSPPAGGPHTGELFF. The CDR3 DNA reads TGTGCCAGCTCACCACCAGCGGGAGGGCCGCACACCGGGGAGCTGTTTTTT.

This chain links TRBV14 with TRBJ2-7; D may be TRBD1 (5 bases). Trimming removed 4 bases at V and 6 bases at J, with 19 bases between. The CDR3 extends over 15 amino acids. CDR1 is SGHDN and CDR2 is FVKESK in the germline V gene. The CDR3 sequence: CASSPGWGFRSEQYF. The CDR3 DNA is TGTGCCAGCAGCCCTGGCTGGGGCTTCCGATCCGAGCAGTACTTC.

V gene TRBV11-1 combines with J gene TRBJ2-7; 8 bases agree with TRBD1. V was pared by 5 bases and J by 2 bases, with 8 bases of the junction left unmatched. Germline V gives CDR1 SGHAT, CDR2 FQDESV (reference sequence). CDR3 length equals 15 residues. The CDR3: CASSPGQGIPYEQYF. In nucleotides, the CDR3 is TGTGCCAGCAGCCCCGGACAGGGTATACCCTACGAGCAGTACTTC.

CDR3 bases: TGTGCCAGCAGTGCCACTAGCGGGGGAACAAGTTACAATGAGCAGTTCTTC. Translated, it gives CASSATSGGTSYNEQFF. The chain couples TRBV4-2 to TRBJ2-1; 11 bases align to TRBD2. Germline V gene data show CDR1 as LGHNA and CDR2 as YNFKEQ. The V gene end was trimmed by 6 bases and the J gene end by 4 bases; junction bases not matched to a gene: 11. The CDR3 length is 17 residues.

A single count supports this clone. J is TRBJ2-7 and V is TRBV2, with 8 bases matching TRBD2. The germline V gene encodes CDR1 SNHLY and CDR2 FYNNEI. Unmatched junction bases numbered 6, after V lost 5 bases and J lost 3 bases. The CDR3 has 14 residues. The CDR3 reads CASSTSGRGYEQYF. CDR3 sequence (DNA): TGTGCCAGCAGTACAAGCGGGAGAGGCTACGAGCAGTACTTC.

The chain links TRBV5-1 to TRBJ1-4, with 10 bases fitting TRBD1. Germline values: CDR1 SGHRS, CDR2 YFSETQ. After removal of 0 bases from V and 8 bases from J, the junction contained 7 bases not matched to a gene. There are 16 residues in the CDR3. CDR3 coding DNA: TGCGCCAGCAGCTTGGAGGGACAGGGGCCGGGAGAAAAACTGTTTTTT. Its protein product is CASSLEGQGPGEKLFF.

The chain uses TRBV4-1 and TRBJ2-5; tentative D call: TRBD1 (6 bases). The CDR3 length is 16 residues. Per germline, CDR1 MGHRA and CDR2 YSYEKL. Trimming stripped 1 base from V and 4 bases from J, with 16 bases between. The CDR3 protein is CASSQVGQGRGETQYF. In DNA form, the CDR3 reads TGCGCCAGCAGCCAAGTCGGGCAGGGGAGAGGAGAGACCCAGTACTTC.

V usage is TRBV12-5 and J usage is TRBJ2-1; D may be TRBD2 (5 bases). The CDR3 loop spans 13 amino acids. Looked up from germline, CDR1 is LGHNT and CDR2 is FRNRAP. V lost 7 bases, J lost 8 bases, and 15 bases lay in between. For the CDR3, the DNA is TGTGCTAGTGCCCTAACTAGTTACCATGAGCAGTTCTTC. This encodes CASALTSYHEQFF.

The chain is built from TRBV19 and TRBJ2-3, with D tentatively TRBD2 (5 bases). The CDR3 is made up of 14 amino acids. Germline CDR1 reads LNHDA; CDR2 reads SQIVND (reference sequence). V lost 5 bases and J 4 bases, leaving 13 bases between the germline ends. The CDR3 region is CASSPLSSADTQYF. The CDR3 DNA follows: TGTGCCAGTAGTCCCCTCAGTAGCGCAGATACGCAGTATTTT.

The chain employs TRBV24-1 and TRBJ2-2, with D possibly being TRBD1 (5 bases). Trimming left V 5 bases short and J 6 bases short, with 15 bases between. This CDR3 contains 15 residues. Germline V gene sequence: CDR1 KGHDR, CDR2 SFDVKD. The CDR3 here is CATSVARAGAGELFF. DNA for the CDR3: TGTGCCACCAGTGTGGCCAGGGCTGGGGCCGGGGAGCTGTTTTTT.

The genes are TRBV24-1 and TRBJ2-3; D not resolved. V was shortened by 2 bases and J by 9 bases, with 11 bases between the two germline ends. The CDR3 is made up of 13 amino acids. Germline V gene sequence: CDR1 KGHDR, CDR2 SFDVKD. CDR3 sequence: CATSDSRQGTQYF. CDR3 sequence (DNA): TGTGCCACCAGTGATTCCCGACAAGGCACGCAGTATTTT.

This clone appeared once. This chain links TRBV19 with TRBJ2-4; a possible D gene is TRBD1 (6 bases). V lost 7 bases and J lost 1, with 11 bases in between. This CDR3 has 14 residues. Germline CDR1 LNHDA, CDR2 SQIVND (reference sequence). The CDR3: CASTQGSAKNIQYF. The CDR3 DNA reads TGTGCCAGTACACAGGGAAGCGCCAAAAACATTCAGTACTTC.

The chain employs TRBV7-6 and TRBJ2-1; D uncertain. CDR3 length: 15 amino acids. Trimming removed 7 bases from V and 0 bases from J, with 13 bases in between. The germline V gene encodes CDR1 SGHVS and CDR2 FNYEAQ. DNA for the CDR3: TGTGCCAGCACCCTCGCGGAACTCTCCTACAATGAGCAGTTCTTC. Protein sequence: CASTLAELSYNEQFF.

The gene calls are TRBV5-1 and TRBJ2-3; no reliable D call. Germline CDR1 reads SGHRS; CDR2 reads YFSETQ. The CDR3 length is 13 residues. Trimming removed 1 base at V and 2 bases at J, with 5 bases between. CDR3 amino acids: CASSLKLTDTQYF. The CDR3 nucleotides read TGCGCCAGCAGCTTGAAGCTCACAGATACGCAGTATTTT.